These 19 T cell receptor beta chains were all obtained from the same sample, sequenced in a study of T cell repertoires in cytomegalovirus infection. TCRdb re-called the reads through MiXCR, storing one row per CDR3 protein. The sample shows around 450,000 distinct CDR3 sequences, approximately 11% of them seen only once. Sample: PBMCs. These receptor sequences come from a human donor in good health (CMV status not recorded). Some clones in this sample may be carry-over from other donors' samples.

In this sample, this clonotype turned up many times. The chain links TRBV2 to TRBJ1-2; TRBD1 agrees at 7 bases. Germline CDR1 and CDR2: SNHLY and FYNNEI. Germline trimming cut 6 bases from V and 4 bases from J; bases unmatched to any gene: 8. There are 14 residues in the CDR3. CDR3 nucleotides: TGTGCCAGCAGCACAGGGGTGGTAGGCTATGGCTACACCTTC. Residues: CASSTGVVGYGYTF.

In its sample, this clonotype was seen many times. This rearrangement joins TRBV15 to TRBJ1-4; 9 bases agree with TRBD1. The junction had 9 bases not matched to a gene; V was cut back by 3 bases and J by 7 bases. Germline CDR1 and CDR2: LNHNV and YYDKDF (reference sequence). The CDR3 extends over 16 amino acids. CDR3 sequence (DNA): TGTGCCACCAGCAGGGAAACACAGGGGGCGAGTGAAAAACTGTTTTTT. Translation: CATSRETQGASEKLFF.

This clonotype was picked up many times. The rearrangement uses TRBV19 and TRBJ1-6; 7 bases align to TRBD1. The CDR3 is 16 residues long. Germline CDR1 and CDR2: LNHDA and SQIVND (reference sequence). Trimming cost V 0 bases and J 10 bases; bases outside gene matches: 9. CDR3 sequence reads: CASSIEGRGLGSPLHF. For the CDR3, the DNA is TGTGCCAGTAGTATAGAGGGTAGGGGGCTCGGATCACCCCTCCACTTT.

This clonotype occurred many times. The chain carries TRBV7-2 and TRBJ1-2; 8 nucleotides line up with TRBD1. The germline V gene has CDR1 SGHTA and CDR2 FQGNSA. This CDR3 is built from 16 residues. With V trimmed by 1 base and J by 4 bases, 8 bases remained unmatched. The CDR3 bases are TGTGCCAGCAGCTTAGGTGGAGGACAGGGTGTCTATGGCTACACCTTC. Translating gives CASSLGGGQGVYGYTF.

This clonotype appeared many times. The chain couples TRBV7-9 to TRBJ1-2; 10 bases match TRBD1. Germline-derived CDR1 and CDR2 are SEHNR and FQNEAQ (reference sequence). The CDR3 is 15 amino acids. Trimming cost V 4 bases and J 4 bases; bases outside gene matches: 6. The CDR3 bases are TGTGCCAGCAGCTCCGCCGACAGGGGGCTCTATGGCTACACCTTC. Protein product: CASSSADRGLYGYTF.

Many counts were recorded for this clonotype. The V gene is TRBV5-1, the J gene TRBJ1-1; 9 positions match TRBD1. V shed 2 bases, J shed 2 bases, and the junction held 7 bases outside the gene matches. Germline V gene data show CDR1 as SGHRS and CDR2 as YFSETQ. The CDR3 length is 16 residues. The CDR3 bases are TGCGCCAGCAGCTTAACCGGGACAGGGATTAACACTGAAGCTTTCTTT. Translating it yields CASSLTGTGINTEAFF.

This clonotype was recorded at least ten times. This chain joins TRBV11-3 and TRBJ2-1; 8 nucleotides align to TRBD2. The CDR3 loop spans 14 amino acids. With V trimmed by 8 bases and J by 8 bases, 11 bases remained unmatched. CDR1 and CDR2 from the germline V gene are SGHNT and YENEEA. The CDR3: CASAPGGPNDEQFF. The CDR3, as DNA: TGTGCCAGCGCACCGGGGGGGCCGAATGATGAGCAGTTCTTC.

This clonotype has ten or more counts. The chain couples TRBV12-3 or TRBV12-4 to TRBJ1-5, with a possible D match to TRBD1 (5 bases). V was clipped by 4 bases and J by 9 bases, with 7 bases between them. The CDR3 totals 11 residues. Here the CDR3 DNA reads TGTGCCAGCAGTTGGGGGGGGCCCCAGCATTTT. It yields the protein CASSWGGPQHF.

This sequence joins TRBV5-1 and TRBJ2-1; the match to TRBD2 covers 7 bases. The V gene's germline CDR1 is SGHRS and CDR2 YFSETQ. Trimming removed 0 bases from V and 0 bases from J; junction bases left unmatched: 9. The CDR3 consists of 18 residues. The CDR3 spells CASSLVAGSSSSYNEQFF. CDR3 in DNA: TGCGCCAGCAGCTTGGTAGCGGGCAGCTCCTCCTCCTACAATGAGCAGTTCTTC.

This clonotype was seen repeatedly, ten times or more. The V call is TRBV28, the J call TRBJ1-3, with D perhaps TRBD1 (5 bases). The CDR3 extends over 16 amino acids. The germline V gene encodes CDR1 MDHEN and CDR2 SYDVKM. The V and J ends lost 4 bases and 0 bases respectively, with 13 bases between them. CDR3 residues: CASSSGRGNSGNTIYF. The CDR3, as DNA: TGTGCCAGCAGTTCCGGACGGGGGAACTCTGGAAACACCATATATTTT.

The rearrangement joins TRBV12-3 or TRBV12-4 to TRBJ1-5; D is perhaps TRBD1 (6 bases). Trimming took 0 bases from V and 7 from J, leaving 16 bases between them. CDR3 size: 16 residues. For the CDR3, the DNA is TGTGCCAGCAGTTTAGCGCAATCGGGGAGGGGGCAGCCCCAGCATTTT. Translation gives CASSLAQSGRGQPQHF.

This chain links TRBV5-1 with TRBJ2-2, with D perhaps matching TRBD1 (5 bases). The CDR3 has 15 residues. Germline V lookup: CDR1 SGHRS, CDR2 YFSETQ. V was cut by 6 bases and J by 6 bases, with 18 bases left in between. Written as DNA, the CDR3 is TGCGCCAGCAACTACGGCGAGGAAGGGGCCGGGGAGCTGTTTTTT. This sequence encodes CASNYGEEGAGELFF.

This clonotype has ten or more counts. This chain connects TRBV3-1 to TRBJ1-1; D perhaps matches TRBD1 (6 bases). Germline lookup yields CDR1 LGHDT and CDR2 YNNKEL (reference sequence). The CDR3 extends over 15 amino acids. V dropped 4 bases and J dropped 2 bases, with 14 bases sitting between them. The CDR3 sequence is CASSLQGLGNTEAFF. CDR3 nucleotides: TGTGCCAGCAGCCTACAGGGTTTGGGAAACACTGAAGCTTTCTTT.

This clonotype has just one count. CDR3 in amino acids: CASSDPPGGHTEAFF. CDR3 DNA sequence: TGTGCCAGCAGTGACCCCCCAGGCGGCCATACTGAAGCTTTCTTT. V usage is TRBV2 and J usage is TRBJ1-1, with D hard to call. The CDR3 consists of 15 residues. Trimming pared 3 bases from V and 5 bases from J, leaving 16 bases between. Germline V gene lookup returns CDR1 SNHLY and CDR2 FYNNEI.

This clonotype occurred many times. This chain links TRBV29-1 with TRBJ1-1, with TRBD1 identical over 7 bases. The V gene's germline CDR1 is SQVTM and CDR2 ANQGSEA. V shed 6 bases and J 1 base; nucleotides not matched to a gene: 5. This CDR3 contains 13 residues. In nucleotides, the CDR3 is TGCAGCGTCACCGGGACAGCGAACACTGAAGCTTTCTTT. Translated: CSVTGTANTEAFF.

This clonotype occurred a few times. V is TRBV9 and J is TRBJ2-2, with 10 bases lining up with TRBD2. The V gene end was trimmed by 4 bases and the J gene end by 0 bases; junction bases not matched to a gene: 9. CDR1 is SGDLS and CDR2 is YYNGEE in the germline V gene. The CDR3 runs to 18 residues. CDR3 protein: CASSTSLAGVTNTGELFF. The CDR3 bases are TGTGCCAGCAGCACCTCGCTAGCGGGGGTAACGAACACCGGGGAGCTGTTTTTT.

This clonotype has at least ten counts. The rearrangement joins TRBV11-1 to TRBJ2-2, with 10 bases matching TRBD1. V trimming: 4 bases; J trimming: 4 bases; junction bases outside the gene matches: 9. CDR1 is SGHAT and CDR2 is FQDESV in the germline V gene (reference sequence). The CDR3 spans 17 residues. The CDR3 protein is CASSSPGQGRSTGELFF. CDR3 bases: TGTGCCAGCAGCTCCCCGGGACAGGGGAGGAGCACCGGGGAGCTGTTTTTT.

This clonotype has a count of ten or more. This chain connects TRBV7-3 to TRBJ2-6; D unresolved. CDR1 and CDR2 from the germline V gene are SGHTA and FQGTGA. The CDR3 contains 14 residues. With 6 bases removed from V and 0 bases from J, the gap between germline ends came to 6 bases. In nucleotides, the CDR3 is TGTGCCAGCAGTAACAGCTCTGGGGCCAACGTCCTGACTTTC. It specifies CASSNSSGANVLTF.

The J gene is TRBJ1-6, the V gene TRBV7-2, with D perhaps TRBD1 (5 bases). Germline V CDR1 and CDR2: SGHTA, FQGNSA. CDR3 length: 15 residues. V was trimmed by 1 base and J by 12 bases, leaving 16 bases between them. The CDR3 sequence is CASSLGLGGHGPLHF. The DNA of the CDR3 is TGTGCCAGCAGCTTAGGGTTGGGGGGTCACGGACCCCTCCACTTT.